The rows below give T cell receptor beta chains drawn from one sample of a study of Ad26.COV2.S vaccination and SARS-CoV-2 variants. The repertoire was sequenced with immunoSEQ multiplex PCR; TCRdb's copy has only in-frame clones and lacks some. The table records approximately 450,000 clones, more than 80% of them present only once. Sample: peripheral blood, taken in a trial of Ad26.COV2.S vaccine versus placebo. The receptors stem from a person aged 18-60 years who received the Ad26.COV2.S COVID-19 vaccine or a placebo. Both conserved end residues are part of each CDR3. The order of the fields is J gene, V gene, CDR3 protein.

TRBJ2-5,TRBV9,CASSVLGSVGRETQYF
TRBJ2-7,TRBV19,CASSTAAGNYEQYF
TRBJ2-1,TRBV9,CASSVGRGYNEQFF
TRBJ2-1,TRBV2,CASRGLGNEQFF
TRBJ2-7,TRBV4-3,CASSQDIGDYEQYF
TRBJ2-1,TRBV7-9,CASSEMRGEQFF
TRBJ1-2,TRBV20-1,CSASGTGGAKRGFYGYTF
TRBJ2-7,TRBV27,CASTGRDSYEQYF
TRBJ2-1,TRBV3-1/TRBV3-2,CASSQEWTDYNEQFF
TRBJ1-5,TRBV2,CASSMDQPQHF
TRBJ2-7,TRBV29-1,CSAVTGGPYEQYF
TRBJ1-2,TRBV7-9,CASSFEQEDYGYTF
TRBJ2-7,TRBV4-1,CASSQVLAASPYEQYF
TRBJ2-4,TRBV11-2,CASSSGGQKNIQYF
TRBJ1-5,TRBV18,CASSPNRTLNQPQHF
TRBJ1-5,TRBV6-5,CASVDRGSQPQHF
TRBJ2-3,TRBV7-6,CASKITDTQYF
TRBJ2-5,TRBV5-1,CASSRLAGAGETQYF
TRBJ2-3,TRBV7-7,CASSLVGRADTQYF
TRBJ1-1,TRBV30,CAWSPRQGKNTEAFF
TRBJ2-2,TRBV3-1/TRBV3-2,CASSQDFPGRTGELFF
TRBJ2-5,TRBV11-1,CASSPGTGETQYF
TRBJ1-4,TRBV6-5,CATGPQGAYEKLFF
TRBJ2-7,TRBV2,CASSATSGSSYEQYF
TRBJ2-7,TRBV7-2,CASSLRWQGSPLGNEQYF
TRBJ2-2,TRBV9,CASSPRDRDVTTGELFF
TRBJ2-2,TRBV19,CASRLGLALNTGELFF
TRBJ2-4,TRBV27,CASSFQGRNIQYF
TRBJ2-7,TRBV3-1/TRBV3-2,CASSQASGGDEQYF
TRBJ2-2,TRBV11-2,CASSSSLAGNTGELFF
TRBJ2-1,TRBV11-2,CASSLVMDNEQFF
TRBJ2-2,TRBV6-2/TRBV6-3,CASSSHRQDRGHAGELFF
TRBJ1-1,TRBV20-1,CSLDTHTEAFF
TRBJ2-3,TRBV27,CASSLWSSGSLTDTQYF
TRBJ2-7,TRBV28,CASSSLRAWVFYEQYF
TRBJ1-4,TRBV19,CASSLLQTVQTEKLFF
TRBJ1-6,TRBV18,CASSPALSRDGSNSPLHF
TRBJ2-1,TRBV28,CASSSTYSGPYNEQFF
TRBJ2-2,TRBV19,CASMHLGGNTGELFF
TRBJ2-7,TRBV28,CASRRLAGAGEQYF
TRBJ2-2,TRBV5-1,CASSLPGTSGNTGELFF
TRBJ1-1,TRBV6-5,CASSYLIGDTEAFF
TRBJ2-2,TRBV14,CASSQHGQGVATGELFF
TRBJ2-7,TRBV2,CASRPGLSSYEQYF
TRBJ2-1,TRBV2,CASSGQGAFNEQFF
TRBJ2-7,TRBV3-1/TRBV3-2,CASSQEPALYEQYF
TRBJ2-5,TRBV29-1,CSVAYRDRGETQYF
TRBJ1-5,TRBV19,CASSTRDYSPPQHF
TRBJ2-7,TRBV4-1,CASSQDQGLYEQYF
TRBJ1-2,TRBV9,CASSEGQGPYGYTF
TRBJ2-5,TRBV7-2,CASSLRTGFWETQYF
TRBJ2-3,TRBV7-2,CASSLDLVFSGSTDTQYF
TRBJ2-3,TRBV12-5,CASGFLTSGWSDDTQYF
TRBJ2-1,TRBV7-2,CASSLYLLAELYNEQFF
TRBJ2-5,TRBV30,CAWSSALETQYF
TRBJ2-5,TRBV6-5,CASSYSGQAGETQYF
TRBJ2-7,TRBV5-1,CASSGGGNEQYF
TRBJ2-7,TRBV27,CASIKTLSGLAGDEQYF
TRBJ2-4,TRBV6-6,CASRRGLAGAKNIQYF
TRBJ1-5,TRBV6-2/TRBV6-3,CASSTPAGTGGGQPQHF